Below, 2 T cell receptor beta chains from the same sample are listed, as sequenced in a study of read filtering for tumor transcriptome and immune sequencing. This library used about 400 ng RNA and molecular barcoded adaptors spanning alpha/delta and beta/gamma chains. TCRdb passed the reads through MiXCR, listing each CDR3 protein once. The repertoire has about 21,000 distinct CDR3 sequences, roughly a fifth of them found once; the top ten carry under 30%. Sequencing was done on a sample of a population of CD138-negative cells sorted from bone marrow. All receptors come from a donor over 35 with multiple myeloma.

This clonotype has a count of ten or more. The chain has TRBV6-5 and TRBJ1-2; 10 positions agree with TRBD1. The ends lost 2 bases at V and 6 bases at J; junction bases unmatched: 6. The CDR3 is 15 amino acids. Germline V gene lookup returns CDR1 MNHEY and CDR2 SVGAGI. The CDR3 coding sequence is TGTGCCAGCAGTTACAAAGGGACAGGGGAAGATGGCTACACCTTC. Protein product: CASSYKGTGEDGYTF.

This clonotype was detected ten times or more. One junction end disagrees with the germline gene, perhaps due to a read error. The chain combines TRBV5-1 with TRBJ1-1, with unresolved D. CDR3 size: 15 residues. Germline V lookup: CDR1 SGHRS, CDR2 YFSETQ. The CDR3 region is CASSLVPDPNTGAFF. CDR3 in DNA: TGCGCCAGCAGCTTGGTTCCGGATCCGAACACTGGAGCTTTCTTT.